What follows are 15 T cell receptor beta chains derived from one specimen sequenced in a study of shared clonotypes between healthy human individuals. This table comes from immunoSEQ multiplex PCR, and its TCRdb copy is limited to in-frame clones, with some not included. This table has a few million clones, just over 90% appearing once. What was sequenced was naive CD4+ T cells from PBMCs. As to subset: CD45RA+ positively selected. The receptors come from a man aged 18 to 29 in good health. Some clones in this sample may be carry-over from other donors' samples.

In the case of this clone: Other DNA sequences of this sample code for an identical CDR3. The rearrangement links TRBV6-6 to TRBJ2-5; possibly TRBD2 for D (5 bases). Trimming pared 2 bases from V and 1 base from J, leaving 8 bases between. The germline V gene has CDR1 MNHNY and CDR2 SVGAGI (reference sequence). The CDR3 extends over 14 amino acids. DNA of the CDR3: TGTGCCAGCAGTTACGGAGCGGCCCAAGAGACCCAGTACTTC. Translation gives CASSYGAAQETQYF.

The rearrangement links TRBV6-6 to TRBJ2-3; D unclear. Germline CDR1 MNHNY, CDR2 SVGAGI (reference sequence). This CDR3 is 13 amino acids long. Trimming cost V 7 bases and J 6 bases, with 14 bases left between them. CDR3 sequence: CASISGGWDTQYF. DNA of the CDR3: TGTGCCAGCATCTCCGGTGGATGGGATACGCAGTATTTT.

This chain joins TRBV11-1 and TRBJ2-1, with no clear D. In germline, CDR1 is SGHAT, CDR2 FQDESV (reference sequence). Trimming pared 3 bases from V and 1 base from J, leaving 4 bases between. The CDR3 totals 13 residues. The CDR3 sequence is CASSFKSYNEQFF. CDR3 nucleotide sequence: TGTGCCAGCAGCTTTAAATCCTACAATGAGCAGTTCTTC. Supplemented by reference TRBV11-1 and TRBJ2-1, the full variable domain reads EAEVAQSPRYKITEKSQAVAFWCDPISGHATLYWYRQILGQGPELLVQFQDESVVDDSQLPKDRFSAERLKGVDSTLKIQPAELGDSAMYLCASSFKSYNEQFFGPGTRLTVL.

The sample holds one count of this clone. The rearrangement links TRBV9 to TRBJ2-3, with 8 bases matching TRBD2. The ends lost 2 bases at V and 2 bases at J; junction bases unmatched: 7. In germline, CDR1 is SGDLS, CDR2 YYNGEE. The CDR3 has 16 amino acids. CDR3 DNA sequence: TGTGCCAGCAGCGTCTTAGGCGGGAGGACCACAGATACGCAGTATTTT. This sequence encodes CASSVLGGRTTDTQYF.

V usage is TRBV5-6 and J usage is TRBJ2-3; 9 bases match TRBD2. CDR3 length: 18 residues. CDR1 is SGHDT and CDR2 is YYEEEE in the germline V gene. The ends lost 0 bases at V and 0 bases at J; junction bases unmatched: 8. The CDR3 DNA follows: TGTGCCAGCAGCTTGGTTCTAGCGGGGTCTTCTAGCACAGATACGCAGTATTTT. It yields the protein CASSLVLAGSSSTDTQYF.

This clone was seen only once. The J gene is TRBJ2-1, the V gene TRBV6-6, with 9 bases matching TRBD2. The CDR3 totals 14 residues. The germline V gene encodes CDR1 MNHNY and CDR2 SVGAGI (reference sequence). Germline trimming cut 4 bases from V and 7 bases from J; bases unmatched to any gene: 5. CDR3 sequence: CASSFASGENEQFF. CDR3 sequence (DNA): TGTGCCAGCAGTTTCGCTAGCGGGGAGAATGAGCAGTTCTTC.

The chain carries TRBV7-2 and TRBJ2-1, with D hard to call. Germline V gene sequence: CDR1 SGHTA, CDR2 FQGNSA. The germline V and J ends were trimmed by 5 bases and 2 bases, with 13 bases remaining between them. The CDR3 runs 15 residues. The CDR3 nucleotides read TGTGCCAGCAGCCGACAAAGTGTGACCTACAATGAGCAGTTCTTC. The encoded protein is CASSRQSVTYNEQFF.

The gene calls are TRBV4-1 and TRBJ1-3; weak D call: TRBD1 (6 bases). V lost 4 bases, J lost 4 bases, and 14 bases lay in between. CDR3 length: 15 amino acids. Per germline, CDR1 MGHRA and CDR2 YSYEKL. The CDR3 protein is CASSPQGRGGNTIYF. DNA of the CDR3: TGCGCCAGCAGCCCACAGGGCAGAGGAGGAAACACCATATATTTT.

In its sample, this clone was seen once. This sequence joins TRBV15 and TRBJ2-7, with 7 bases identical to TRBD2. Germline CDR1 is LNHNV and CDR2 is YYDKDF (reference sequence). This CDR3 region has 13 residues. With 5 bases clipped from V and 6 bases from J, the junction kept 7 bases outside the gene matches. The CDR3: CATSARLASEQYF. The CDR3 bases are TGTGCCACCAGCGCACGACTAGCAAGCGAGCAGTACTTC.

The V and J genes are TRBV7-2 and TRBJ1-3, with D possibly TRBD1 on 5 matching bases. Trimming shortened V by 1 base and J by 0 bases, and 13 bases separated the two germline ends. CDR1 and CDR2 (germline): SGHTA, FQGNSA. The CDR3 has 17 amino acids. The CDR3 spells CASSLGGPGTSGNTIYF. CDR3 bases: TGTGCCAGCAGCTTAGGCGGGCCAGGGACCTCTGGAAACACCATATATTTT.

This chain joins TRBV28 and TRBJ2-1, with 9 bases fitting TRBD1. With V trimmed by 7 bases and J by 7 bases, 8 bases remained unmatched. The CDR3 is 14 amino acids. The V gene's germline CDR1 is MDHEN and CDR2 SYDVKM. CDR3 loop: CASTWGTGWNEQFF. The CDR3 DNA follows: TGTGCCAGCACCTGGGGGACAGGGTGGAATGAGCAGTTCTTC.

This chain uses TRBV28 with TRBJ1-4; D is unresolved. Between the trimmed V and J ends, which lost 4 bases and 4 bases, there was a span of 13 bases. The CDR3 runs to 15 residues. Germline-derived CDR1 and CDR2 are MDHEN and SYDVKM. The CDR3: CASSSGELGNEKLFF. The CDR3 DNA reads as TGTGCCAGCAGTTCCGGCGAATTGGGTAATGAAAAACTGTTTTTT.

This chain joins TRBV2 and TRBJ2-5, with TRBD2 identical over 7 bases. This CDR3 comprises 15 residues. Trimming removed 3 bases from V and 2 bases from J; junction bases left unmatched: 6. The germline V gene has CDR1 SNHLY and CDR2 FYNNEI. CDR3 nucleotides: TGTGCCAGCAGTGAGTGGAGTAGCGGGCAAGAGACCCAGTACTTC. It yields the protein CASSEWSSGQETQYF.

The genes are TRBV11-2 and TRBJ2-7; D is possibly TRBD2 (7 bases). V was clipped by 5 bases and J by 6 bases, with 14 bases between them. From germline, CDR1 is SGHAT and CDR2 FQNNGV. The CDR3 runs 13 residues. DNA for the CDR3: TGTGCCAGCAGCGGGGGGGCCTGGGGCGAGCAGTACTTC. Its protein is CASSGGAWGEQYF.

The chain joins TRBV4-1 to TRBJ1-1; 8 bases map to TRBD1. The CDR3 consists of 14 residues. Germline V gene data show CDR1 as MGHRA and CDR2 as YSYEKL. The ends lost 3 bases at V and 6 bases at J; junction bases unmatched: 6. The CDR3 sequence: CASSHPDRVAEAFF. CDR3 nucleotides: TGCGCCAGCAGCCACCCGGACAGGGTAGCTGAAGCTTTCTTT.